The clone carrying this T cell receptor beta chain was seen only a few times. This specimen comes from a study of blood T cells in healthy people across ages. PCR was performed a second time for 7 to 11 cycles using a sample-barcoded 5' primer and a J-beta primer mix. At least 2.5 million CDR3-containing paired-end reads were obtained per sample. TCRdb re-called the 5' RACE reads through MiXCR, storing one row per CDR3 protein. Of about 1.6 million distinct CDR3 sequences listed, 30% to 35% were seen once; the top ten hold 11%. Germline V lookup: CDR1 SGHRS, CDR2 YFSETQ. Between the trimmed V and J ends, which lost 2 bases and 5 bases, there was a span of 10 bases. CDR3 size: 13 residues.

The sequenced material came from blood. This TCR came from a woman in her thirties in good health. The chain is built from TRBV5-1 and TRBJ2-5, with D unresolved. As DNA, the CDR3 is TGCGCCAGCAGCTTTCCAGTCTCTGAGACCCAGTACTTC. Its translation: CASSFPVSETQYF.